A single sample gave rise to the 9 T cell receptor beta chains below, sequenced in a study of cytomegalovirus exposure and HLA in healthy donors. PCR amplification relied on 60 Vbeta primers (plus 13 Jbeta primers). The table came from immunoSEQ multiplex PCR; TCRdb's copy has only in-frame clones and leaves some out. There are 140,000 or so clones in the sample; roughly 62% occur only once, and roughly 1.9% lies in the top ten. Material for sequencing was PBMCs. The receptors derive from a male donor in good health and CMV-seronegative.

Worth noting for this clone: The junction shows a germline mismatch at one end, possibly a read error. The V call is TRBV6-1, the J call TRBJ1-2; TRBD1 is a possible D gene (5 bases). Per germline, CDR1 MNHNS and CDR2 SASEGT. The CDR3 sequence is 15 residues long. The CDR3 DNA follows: TGTTCCAGCAGAGACCCCAAGGCAGGGCTATATGGCTACACCTTC. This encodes CSSRDPKAGLYGYTF.

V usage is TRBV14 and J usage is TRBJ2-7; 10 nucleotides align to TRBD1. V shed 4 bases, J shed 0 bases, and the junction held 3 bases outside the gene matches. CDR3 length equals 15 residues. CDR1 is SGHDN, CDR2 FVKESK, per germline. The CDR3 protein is CASSRGTGVSYEQYF. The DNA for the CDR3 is TGTGCCAGCAGCCGAGGGACAGGGGTCTCCTACGAGCAGTACTTC.

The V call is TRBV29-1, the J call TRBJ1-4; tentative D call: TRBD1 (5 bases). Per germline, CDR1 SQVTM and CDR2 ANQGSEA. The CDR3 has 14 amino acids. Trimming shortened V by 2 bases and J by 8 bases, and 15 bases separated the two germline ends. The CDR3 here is CSVEWAGIGEKLFF. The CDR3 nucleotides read TGCAGCGTTGAATGGGCAGGGATTGGGGAAAAACTGTTTTTT.

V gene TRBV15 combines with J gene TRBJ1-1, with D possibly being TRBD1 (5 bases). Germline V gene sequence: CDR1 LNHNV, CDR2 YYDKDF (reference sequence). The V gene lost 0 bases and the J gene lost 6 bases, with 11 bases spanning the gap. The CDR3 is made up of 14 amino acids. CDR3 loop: CATSRDLGGSEAFF. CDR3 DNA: TGTGCCACCAGCAGAGATCTGGGGGGATCTGAAGCTTTCTTT.

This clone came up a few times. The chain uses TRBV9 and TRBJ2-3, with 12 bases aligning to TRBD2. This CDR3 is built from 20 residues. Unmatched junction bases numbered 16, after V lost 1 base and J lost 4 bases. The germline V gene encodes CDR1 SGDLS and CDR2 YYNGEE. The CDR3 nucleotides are TGTGCCAGCAGCGTATCACCGGGACTAGCGGGCGCTAGACCTTCAGATACGCAGTATTTT. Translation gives CASSVSPGLAGARPSDTQYF.

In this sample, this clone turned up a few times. The chain's CDR3 is CASSLARQGNYGYTF. CDR3 in DNA: TGTGCCAGCAGCTTAGCCCGACAGGGGAACTATGGCTACACCTTC. The rearrangement uses TRBV7-8 and TRBJ1-2, with 8 bases that match TRBD1. The trim removed 0 bases at V and 2 bases at J, leaving 2 bases unmatched. This CDR3 has 15 amino acids. Germline CDR1 SGHVS, CDR2 FQNEAQ.

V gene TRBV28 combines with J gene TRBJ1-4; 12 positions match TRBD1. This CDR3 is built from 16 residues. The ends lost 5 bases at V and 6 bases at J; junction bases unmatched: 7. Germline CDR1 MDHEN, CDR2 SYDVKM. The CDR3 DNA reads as TGTGCCAGCAGTCTTACCGGGACAGGGGGCCATGAAAAACTGTTTTTT. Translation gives CASSLTGTGGHEKLFF.

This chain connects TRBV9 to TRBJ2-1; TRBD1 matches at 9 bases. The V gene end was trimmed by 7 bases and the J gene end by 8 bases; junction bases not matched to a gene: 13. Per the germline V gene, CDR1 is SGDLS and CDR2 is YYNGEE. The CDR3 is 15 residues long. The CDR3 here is CASSTGTGFFDEQFF. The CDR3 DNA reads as TGTGCCAGCTCAACCGGGACAGGGTTTTTTGATGAGCAGTTCTTC.

The CDR3 bases are TGTGCCAGCAGCGCGACCGGGACAGCCAATCAGCCCCAGCATTTT. Amino acid sequence: CASSATGTANQPQHF. The chain recombines TRBV7-2 with TRBJ1-5, with 7 bases that match TRBD1. This CDR3 is built from 15 residues. V gave up 5 bases and J gave up 3 bases; unmatched junction bases: 7. Germline CDR1 is SGHTA and CDR2 is FQGNSA. Full variable domain (rest looked up from reference TRBV7-2 and TRBJ1-5): GAGVSQSPSNKVTEKGKDVELRCDPISGHTALYWYRQSLGQGLEFLIYFQGNSAPDKSGLPSDRFSAERTGGSVSTLTIQRTQQEDSAVYLCASSATGTANQPQHFGDGTRLSIL.